This TCR beta chain was obtained from a study of T-cell memory formation after mild COVID-19. TCRdb redid the calling of the 5' RACE reads with MiXCR, one entry per CDR3 protein. This sample carries 300,000 to 400,000 distinct CDR3 sequences, 10% to 15% of them seen once, and the ten largest clones take 20% to 25%. This CDR3 contains 14 residues. The germline V gene encodes CDR1 MDHEN and CDR2 SYDVKM. V lost 6 bases and J lost 15; bases outside the gene matches: 13. The sequenced sample consisted of PBMCs or a T cell subset sorted from them (not recorded which). The TCR sequence derives from a man between 18 and 29 years old who had mild COVID-19 (a few samples of this study predate the infection). Cell type and time point are not known. The J gene is TRBJ2-1, the V gene TRBV28; TRBD2 agrees at 11 bases. In nucleotides, the CDR3 is TGTGCCAGCAGCCCCCCTCAACTAGCGGGGGTGGTGTTCTTC. This codes for CASSPPQLAGVVFF. The whole variable domain, remainder taken from reference TRBV28 and TRBJ2-1, is DVKVTQSSRYLVKRTGEKVFLECVQDMDHENMFWYRQDPGLGLRLIYFSYDVKMKEKGDIPEGYSVSREKKERFSLILESASTNQTSMYLCASSPPQLAGVVFFGPGTRLTVL.